The rows below give T cell receptor beta chains drawn from one sample of a study of T cells in Graves' hyperthyroidism and ophthalmopathy. TCRdb ran MiXCR on the multiplex PCR reads and lists one entry per CDR3 protein. In the table there are about 610,000 distinct CDR3 sequences, about a sixth of which are singletons. Sequencing was carried out using blood. The receptor set was obtained from a woman between 40 and 55 years old with Graves' ophthalmopathy. Both conserved end residues are part of each CDR3.

>TRBV29-1|TRBJ2-3
CSVTGANTDTQYF
>TRBV20-1|TRBJ1-2
CSAVRGGVAYGYTF
>TRBV20-1|TRBJ1-1
CSARDWTQGPEAFF
>TRBV6-1|TRBJ2-1
CAARASGNHEQLF
>TRBV18|TRBJ2-1
CASSPSQVDYNEQFF
>TRBV18|TRBJ2-1
CASSTQLADSYNEQFF
>TRBV20-1|TRBJ2-7
CSADRGVREQYF
>TRBV18|TRBJ2-3
CASSPVRGAEDTQYF
>TRBV9|TRBJ2-2
CASSVGGGAYTGELFF
>TRBV13|TRBJ1-3
CASSFGAGNTIYF
>TRBV6-1|TRBJ2-2
CATSPSANTGELFF
>TRBV5-8|TRBJ2-3
CASAEGHTDTQYF
>TRBV20-1|TRBJ2-1
CSARANRDKEYNEQFF
>TRBV29-1|TRBJ2-7
CSAGAGVNYEQYF
>TRBV6-2/TRBV6-3|TRBJ2-2
CASEKGAAGGTNTGELFF
>TRBV7-9|TRBJ2-1
CASSEQGYLTPFF
>TRBV7-8|TRBJ2-1
CASRPISGLPIYNEQFF
>TRBV10-3|TRBJ2-2
CAISSGQYTGELFF
>TRBV29-1|TRBJ1-1
CSVEASGAEAFF
>TRBV4-1|TRBJ1-6
CASSQDSGSPLHF
>TRBV5-1|TRBJ2-3
CASSRRQGGPTDTQYF
>TRBV28|TRBJ1-1
CASLLLLGGTEAFF
>TRBV2|TRBJ2-3
CASTQREGQRTDTQYF
>TRBV19|TRBJ1-5
CASSPKLNQPQHF
>TRBV29-1|TRBJ2-5
CSVGETSGIETQYF
>TRBV20-1|TRBJ2-1
CSAREQGYNEQFF
>TRBV2|TRBJ1-5
CASSFDRVGPQHF
>TRBV6-1|TRBJ2-3
CASSSGRRDTQYF
>TRBV6-2/TRBV6-3|TRBJ2-1
CASSYSRLAGARNEQFF
>TRBV12-3/TRBV12-4|TRBJ2-2
CACSFAGELFF
>TRBV6-1|TRBJ2-3
CASSSPGLAGRTDTQYF